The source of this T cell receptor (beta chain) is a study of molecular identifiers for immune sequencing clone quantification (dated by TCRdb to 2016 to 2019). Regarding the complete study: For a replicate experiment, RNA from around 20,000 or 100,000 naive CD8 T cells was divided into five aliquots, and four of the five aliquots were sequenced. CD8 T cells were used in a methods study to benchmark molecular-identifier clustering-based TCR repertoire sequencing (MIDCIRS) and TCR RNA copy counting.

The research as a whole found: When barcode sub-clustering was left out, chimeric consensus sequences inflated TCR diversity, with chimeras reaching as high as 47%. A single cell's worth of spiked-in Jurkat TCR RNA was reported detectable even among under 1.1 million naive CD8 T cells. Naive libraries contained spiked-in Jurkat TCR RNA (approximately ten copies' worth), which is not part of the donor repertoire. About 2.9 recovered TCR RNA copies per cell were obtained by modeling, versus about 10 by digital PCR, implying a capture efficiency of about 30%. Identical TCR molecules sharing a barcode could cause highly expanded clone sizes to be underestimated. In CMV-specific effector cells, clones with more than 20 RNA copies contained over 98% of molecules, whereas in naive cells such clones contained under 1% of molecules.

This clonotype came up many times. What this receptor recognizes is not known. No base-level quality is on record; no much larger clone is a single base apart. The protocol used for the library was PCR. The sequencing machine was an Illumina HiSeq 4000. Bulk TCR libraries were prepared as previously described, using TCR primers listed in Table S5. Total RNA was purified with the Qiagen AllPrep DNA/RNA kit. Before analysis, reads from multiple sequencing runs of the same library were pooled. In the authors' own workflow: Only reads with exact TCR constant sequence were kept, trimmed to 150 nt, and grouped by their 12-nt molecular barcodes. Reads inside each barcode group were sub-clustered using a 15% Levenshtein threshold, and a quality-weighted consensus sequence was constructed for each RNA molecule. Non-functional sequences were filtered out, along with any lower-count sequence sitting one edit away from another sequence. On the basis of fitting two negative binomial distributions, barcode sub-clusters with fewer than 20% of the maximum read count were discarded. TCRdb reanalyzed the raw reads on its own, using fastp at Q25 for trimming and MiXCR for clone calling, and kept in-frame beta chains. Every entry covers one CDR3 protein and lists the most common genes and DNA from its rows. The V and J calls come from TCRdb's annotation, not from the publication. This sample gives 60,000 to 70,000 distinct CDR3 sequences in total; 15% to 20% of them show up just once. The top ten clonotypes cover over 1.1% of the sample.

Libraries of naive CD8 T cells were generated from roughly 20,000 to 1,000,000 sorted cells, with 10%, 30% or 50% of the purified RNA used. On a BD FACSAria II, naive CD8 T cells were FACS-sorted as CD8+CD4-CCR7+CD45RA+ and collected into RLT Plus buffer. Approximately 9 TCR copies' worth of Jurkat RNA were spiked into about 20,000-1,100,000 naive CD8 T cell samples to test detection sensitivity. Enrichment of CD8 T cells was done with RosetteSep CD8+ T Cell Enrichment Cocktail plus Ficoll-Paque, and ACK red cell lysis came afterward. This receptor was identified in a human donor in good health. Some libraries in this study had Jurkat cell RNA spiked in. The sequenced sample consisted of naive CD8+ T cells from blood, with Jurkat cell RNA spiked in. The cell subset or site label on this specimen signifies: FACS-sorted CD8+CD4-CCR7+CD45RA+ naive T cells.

The DNA sequence follows: TGTGCCAGCAGCGGCAGGGGAGGTGAAAAACTGTTTTTT. Translation gives CASSGRGGEKLFF. The sequence joins TRBV9 to TRBJ1-4; tentative D gene TRBD1, with 6 bases matching. From a lookup of the germline V gene, CDR1 and CDR2 are SGDLS and YYNGEE. V gives up 3 bases and J gives up 7 bases, and the segment between their germline ends measures 10 bases. The CDR3 runs 13 amino acids, cysteine and phenylalanine included. Left in the record is the CDR3 DNA by itself, 39 bases read in frame from the first base. Full variable domain (CDR3 extended with the reference TRBV9 and TRBJ1-4 proteins): DSGVTQTPKHLITATGQRVTLRCSPRSGDLSVYWYQQSLDQGLQFLIQYYNGEERAKGNILERFSAQQFPDLHSELNLSSLELGDSALYFCASSGRGGEKLFFGSGTQLSVL.